A single sample is the source of the 9 T cell receptor beta chains below, sequenced in a study of PD-1 blockade in classical Hodgkin lymphoma. TCRdb keeps only in-frame clones here, not all; method: immunoSEQ multiplex PCR. The sample shows 4,000 to 6,000 clones, approximately 68% of them seen only once. Time point here: cycle 4 day 1 (C4D1), after 6 weeks of nivolumab. Relapses following autologous stem cell transplantation were seen in all patients, with brentuximab vedotin exposure varying. It was by magnetic negative selection that CD8+ T cells were isolated from thawed PBMCs. Sample: CD8+ T cells from blood, taken before the fourth cycle of nivolumab. These receptors all stem from a human donor with classical Hodgkin lymphoma.

The rearrangement uses TRBV2 and TRBJ2-7, with 10 bases identical to TRBD1. Per the germline V gene, CDR1 is SNHLY and CDR2 is FYNNEI. The CDR3 length is 15 residues. Trimming removed 9 bases from V and 2 bases from J; junction bases left unmatched: 10. CDR3 loop: CASLGDRGVTYEQYF. CDR3 bases: TGTGCCAGTCTTGGGGACAGGGGAGTAACCTACGAGCAGTACTTC.

The gene calls are TRBV7-2 and TRBJ1-1, with D perhaps TRBD1 (6 bases). The CDR3 covers 15 residues. Trimming shortened V by 5 bases and J by 3 bases, and 16 bases separated the two germline ends. Looked up from germline, CDR1 is SGHTA and CDR2 is FQGNSA. The CDR3 region is CASSLGSQGYTEAFF. The CDR3, as DNA: TGTGCCAGCAGCCTGGGGTCACAGGGTTACACTGAAGCTTTCTTT.

The chain links TRBV27 to TRBJ2-3; D is unresolved. Trimming removed 0 bases from V and 4 bases from J, with 5 bases in between. Looked up from germline, CDR1 is MNHEY and CDR2 is SMNVEV (reference sequence). This CDR3 has 13 amino acids. CDR3 DNA sequence: TGTGCCAGCAGTTTATCAGTTTCAGATACGCAGTATTTT. Its translation is CASSLSVSDTQYF.

This rearrangement joins TRBV7-2 to TRBJ2-1; D unresolved. Germline assignment: CDR1 SGHTA and CDR2 FQGNSA. Trimming stripped 5 bases from V and 11 bases from J, with 13 bases between. The CDR3 is 12 residues long. The CDR3 DNA reads TGTGCCAGCAGCACGGACCCCATGAAGCAGTTCTTC. Its translation: CASSTDPMKQFF.

The V and J genes are TRBV5-1 and TRBJ2-1; D is uncertain. Germline V gives CDR1 SGHRS, CDR2 YFSETQ. The length of the CDR3 is 13 residues. V lost 0 bases and J lost 7, with 8 bases in between. This chain's CDR3 is CASSLVVGNEQFF. Written as DNA, the CDR3 is TGCGCCAGCAGCTTGGTGGTGGGGAATGAGCAGTTCTTC.

In its sample, this clone is large. The chain employs TRBV10-1 and TRBJ2-7, with D unclear. V gave up 0 bases and J gave up 3 bases, with 0 bases separating them. The CDR3 totals 11 residues. Per germline, CDR1 WNHNN and CDR2 SYGVQD (reference sequence). The CDR3, as DNA: TGCGCCAGCAGTGAGTCCTACGAGCAGTACTTC. Translating gives CASSESYEQYF.

This clone has just a few counts. V is TRBV7-8 and J is TRBJ2-7; no clear D gene. CDR1 SGHVS and CDR2 FQNEAQ come from the germline V gene. V lost 2 bases to trimming and J lost 1 base, with 12 bases between them. This CDR3 comprises 15 residues. DNA for the CDR3: TGTGCCAGCAGCTTAAGGGCGGCACCTTCCTACGAGCAGTACTTC. Protein product: CASSLRAAPSYEQYF. The full variable domain, in which reference TRBV7-8 and TRBJ2-7 provide the parts outside the CDR3, is GAGVSQSPRYKVAKRGQDVALRCDPISGHVSLFWYQQALGQGPEFLTYFQNEAQLDKSGLPSDRFFAERPEGSVSTLKIQRTQQEDSAVYLCASSLRAAPSYEQYFGPGTRLTVT.

This chain joins TRBV7-2 and TRBJ2-7; no definite D call. CDR1 and CDR2 (germline): SGHTA, FQGNSA. This CDR3 spans 15 amino acids. V lost 1 base to trimming and J lost 3 bases, with 13 bases between them. CDR3 in amino acids: CASSLGGGGHYEQYF. Here the CDR3 DNA reads TGTGCCAGCAGCTTAGGGGGTGGCGGCCACTACGAGCAGTACTTC.

This clone was recorded only once. The chain joins TRBV6-5 to TRBJ1-2; D remains ambiguous. V lost 0 bases, J lost 2 bases, and 7 bases lay in between. The V gene's germline CDR1 is MNHEY and CDR2 SVGAGI. CDR3 length: 14 amino acids. The chain's CDR3 is CASSYSPGNYGYTF. Written as DNA, the CDR3 is TGTGCCAGCAGTTACTCTCCGGGGAACTATGGCTACACCTTC.